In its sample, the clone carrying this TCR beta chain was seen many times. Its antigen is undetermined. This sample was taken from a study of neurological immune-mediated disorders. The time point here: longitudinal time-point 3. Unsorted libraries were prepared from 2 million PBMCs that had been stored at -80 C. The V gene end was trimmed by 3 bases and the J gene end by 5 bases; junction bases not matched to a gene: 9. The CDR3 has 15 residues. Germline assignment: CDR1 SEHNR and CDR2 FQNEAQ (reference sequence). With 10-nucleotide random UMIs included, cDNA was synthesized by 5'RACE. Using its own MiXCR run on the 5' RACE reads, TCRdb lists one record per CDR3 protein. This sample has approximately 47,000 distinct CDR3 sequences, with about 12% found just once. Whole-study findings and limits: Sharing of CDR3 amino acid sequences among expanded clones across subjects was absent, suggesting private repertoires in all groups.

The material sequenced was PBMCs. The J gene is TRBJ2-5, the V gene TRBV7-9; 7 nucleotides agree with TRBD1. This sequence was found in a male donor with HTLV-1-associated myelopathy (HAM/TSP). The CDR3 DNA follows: TGTGCCAGCAGCTTGATGACAGGGCGTGAGGAGACCCAGTACTTC. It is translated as CASSLMTGREETQYF.